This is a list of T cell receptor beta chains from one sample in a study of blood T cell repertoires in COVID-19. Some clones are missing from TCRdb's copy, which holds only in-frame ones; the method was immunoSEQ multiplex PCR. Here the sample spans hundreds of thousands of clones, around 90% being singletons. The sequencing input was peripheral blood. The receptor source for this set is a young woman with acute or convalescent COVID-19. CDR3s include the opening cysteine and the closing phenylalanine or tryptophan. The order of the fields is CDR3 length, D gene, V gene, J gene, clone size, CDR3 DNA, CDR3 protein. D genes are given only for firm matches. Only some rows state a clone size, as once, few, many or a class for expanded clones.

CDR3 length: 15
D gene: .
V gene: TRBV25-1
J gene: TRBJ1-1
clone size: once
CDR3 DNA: TGTGCCAGCAGTGAGATCGGGGGTCAGAACACTGAAGCTTTCTTT
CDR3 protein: CASSEIGGQNTEAFF

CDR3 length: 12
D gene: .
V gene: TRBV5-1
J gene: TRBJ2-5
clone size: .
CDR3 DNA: TGCGCCAGCAGGACCGAGGGTGTGACCCAGTACTTC
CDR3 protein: CASRTEGVTQYF

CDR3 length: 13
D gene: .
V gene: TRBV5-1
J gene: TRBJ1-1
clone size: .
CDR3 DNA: TGCGCCAGCAGCTTGCGACAGAACACTGAAGCTTTCTTT
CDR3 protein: CASSLRQNTEAFF

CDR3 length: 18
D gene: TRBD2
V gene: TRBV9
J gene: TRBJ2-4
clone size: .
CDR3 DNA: TGTGCCAGCAGCGCCCCAGCGGGGGGGGCTCTAACCAAAAACATTCAGTACTTC
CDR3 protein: CASSAPAGGALTKNIQYF

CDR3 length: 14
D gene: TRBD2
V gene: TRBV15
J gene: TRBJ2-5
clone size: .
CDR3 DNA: TGTGCCACCAGCAGGGGACTAACCCAAGAGACCCAGTACTTC
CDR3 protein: CATSRGLTQETQYF

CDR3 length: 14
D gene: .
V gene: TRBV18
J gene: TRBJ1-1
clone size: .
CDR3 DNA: TGTGCCAGCTCAAGGCACAGGGAGAACACTGAAGCTTTCTTT
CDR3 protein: CASSRHRENTEAFF

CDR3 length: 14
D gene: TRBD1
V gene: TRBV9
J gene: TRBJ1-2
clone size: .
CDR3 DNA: TGTGCCAGCAGCCTCTACCAGGGGGACTATGGCTACACCTTC
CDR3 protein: CASSLYQGDYGYTF

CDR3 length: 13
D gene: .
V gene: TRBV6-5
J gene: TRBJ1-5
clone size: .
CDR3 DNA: TGTGCCAGCAGGACAGAAGACAATCAGCCCCAGCATTTT
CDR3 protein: CASRTEDNQPQHF

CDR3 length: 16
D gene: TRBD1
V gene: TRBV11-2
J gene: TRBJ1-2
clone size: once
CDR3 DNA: TGTGCCAGCAGCTTAGGGCGGACAGGCCGCGTCTATGGCTACACCTTC
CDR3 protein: CASSLGRTGRVYGYTF

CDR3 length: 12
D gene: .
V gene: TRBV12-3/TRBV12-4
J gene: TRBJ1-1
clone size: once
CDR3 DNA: TGTGCCAGCAGTTTACTCCTCCGGGAAGCTTTCTTT
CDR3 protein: CASSLLLREAFF

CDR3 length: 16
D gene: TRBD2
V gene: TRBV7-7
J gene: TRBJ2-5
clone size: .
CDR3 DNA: TGTGCCAGCAGTCCCGGGACTAGCGGGTACCAAGAGACCCAGTACTTC
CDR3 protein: CASSPGTSGYQETQYF

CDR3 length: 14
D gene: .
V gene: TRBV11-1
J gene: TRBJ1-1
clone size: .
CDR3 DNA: TGTGCCAGCAGCTTCCCTGGGGGGGGCACTGAAGCTTTCTTT
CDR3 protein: CASSFPGGGTEAFF

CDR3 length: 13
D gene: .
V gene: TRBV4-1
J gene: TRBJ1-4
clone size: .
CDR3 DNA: TGCGCCAGCAGCCTACAGGGTCGGGAAAAACTGTTTTTT
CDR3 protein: CASSLQGREKLFF

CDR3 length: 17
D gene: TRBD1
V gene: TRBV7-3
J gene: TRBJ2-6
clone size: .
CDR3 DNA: TGTGCCAGCAGCTCCTTGGGACAGGGGTTTGGGGCCAACGTCCTGACTTTC
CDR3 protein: CASSSLGQGFGANVLTF

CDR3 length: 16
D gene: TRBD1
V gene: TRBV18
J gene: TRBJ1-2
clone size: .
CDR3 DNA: TGTGCCAGCTCACCTTCTTTATTGGGACAGTACTATGGCTACACCTTC
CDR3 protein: CASSPSLLGQYYGYTF

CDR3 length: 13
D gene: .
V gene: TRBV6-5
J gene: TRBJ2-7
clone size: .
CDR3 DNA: TGTGCCAGCAGTTACGCGCGCTCCTACGAGCAGTACTTC
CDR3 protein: CASSYARSYEQYF

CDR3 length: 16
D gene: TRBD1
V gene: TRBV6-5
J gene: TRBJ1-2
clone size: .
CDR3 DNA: TGTGCCAGCAGTTATCGGGACAGGGGGACTTTAGTAGGCTACACCTTC
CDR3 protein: CASSYRDRGTLVGYTF

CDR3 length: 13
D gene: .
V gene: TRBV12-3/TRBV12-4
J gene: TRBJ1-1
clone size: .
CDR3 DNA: TGTGCCAGCCTGGACTTTAAGTGGACTGAAGCTTTCTTT
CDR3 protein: CASLDFKWTEAFF

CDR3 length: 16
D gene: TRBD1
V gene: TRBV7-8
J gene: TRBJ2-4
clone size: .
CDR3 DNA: TGTGCCAGCAGCGCAGGTCCGGGACAGGGGAAAAACATTCAGTACTTC
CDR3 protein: CASSAGPGQGKNIQYF

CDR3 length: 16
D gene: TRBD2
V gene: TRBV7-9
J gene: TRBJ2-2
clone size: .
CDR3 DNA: TGTGCCAGCAGCTCCCCTAGCGGGGGGTCCCCCGGGGAGCTGTTTTTT
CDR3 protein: CASSSPSGGSPGELFF

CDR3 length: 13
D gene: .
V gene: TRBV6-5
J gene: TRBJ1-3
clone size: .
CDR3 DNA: TGTGCCAGCAGTTCAGGGGTTGGAAACACCATATATTTT
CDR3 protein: CASSSGVGNTIYF

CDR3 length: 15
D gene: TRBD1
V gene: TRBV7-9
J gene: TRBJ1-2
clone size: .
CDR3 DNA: TGTGCCAGCAGCTCCGGGACAGACTTTAACTATGGCTACACCTTC
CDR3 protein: CASSSGTDFNYGYTF

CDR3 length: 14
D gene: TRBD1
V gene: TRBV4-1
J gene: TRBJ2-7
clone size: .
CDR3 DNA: TGCGCCAGCAGCCAATTTTGGACAGGTGTCGAGCAGTACTTC
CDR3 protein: CASSQFWTGVEQYF

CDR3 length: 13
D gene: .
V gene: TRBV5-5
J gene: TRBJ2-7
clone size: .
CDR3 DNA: TGTGCCAGCAGCTTAGGGGGTACCTACGAGCAGTACTTC
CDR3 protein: CASSLGGTYEQYF

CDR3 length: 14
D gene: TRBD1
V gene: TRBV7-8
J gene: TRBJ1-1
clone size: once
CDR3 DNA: TGTGCCAGCAGCTTAACTCCGGGACAGGGACGAGCTTTCTTT
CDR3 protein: CASSLTPGQGRAFF

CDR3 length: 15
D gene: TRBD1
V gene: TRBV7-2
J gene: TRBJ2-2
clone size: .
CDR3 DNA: TGTGCCAGCAGCACCCGGACAGGGGGGAGCGGGGAGCTGTTTTTT
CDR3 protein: CASSTRTGGSGELFF

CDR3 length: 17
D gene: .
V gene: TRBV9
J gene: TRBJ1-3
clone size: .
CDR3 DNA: TGTGCCAGCAGCTCCCGAACCCCAGGGCCCTCTGGAAACACCATATATTTT
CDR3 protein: CASSSRTPGPSGNTIYF

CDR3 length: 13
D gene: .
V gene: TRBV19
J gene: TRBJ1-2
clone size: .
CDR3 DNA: TGTGCCCCGAGTGACAGGATGCGCTATGGCTACACCTTC
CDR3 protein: CAPSDRMRYGYTF

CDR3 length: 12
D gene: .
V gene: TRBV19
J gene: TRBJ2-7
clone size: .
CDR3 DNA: TGTGCCTCCCGGAATCCAGGGGGGGAGCAGTACTTC
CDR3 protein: CASRNPGGEQYF

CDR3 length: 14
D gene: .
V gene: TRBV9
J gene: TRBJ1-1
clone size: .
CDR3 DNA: TGTGCCAGCAGCCCTCGGACACGAAACACTGAAGCTTTCTTT
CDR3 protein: CASSPRTRNTEAFF

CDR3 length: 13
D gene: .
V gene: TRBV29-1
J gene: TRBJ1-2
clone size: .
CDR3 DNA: TGCAGCGTTGATCAGGGTCACGGCTATGGCTACACCTTC
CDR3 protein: CSVDQGHGYGYTF

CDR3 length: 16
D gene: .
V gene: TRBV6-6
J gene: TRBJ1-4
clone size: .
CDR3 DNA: TGTGCCAGCAGTTACTCGAGAGGCGGGGGGAATGAAAAACTGTTTTTT
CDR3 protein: CASSYSRGGGNEKLFF

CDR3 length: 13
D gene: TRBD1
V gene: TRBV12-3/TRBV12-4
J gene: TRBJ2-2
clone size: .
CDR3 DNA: TGTGCCGGGGGACAGACGAACACCGGGGAGCTGTTTTTT
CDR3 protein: CAGGQTNTGELFF

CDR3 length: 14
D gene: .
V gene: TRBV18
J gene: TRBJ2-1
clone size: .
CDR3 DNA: TGTGCCAGCTCACCGGCGGGGGACACCAATGAGCAGTTCTTC
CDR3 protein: CASSPAGDTNEQFF

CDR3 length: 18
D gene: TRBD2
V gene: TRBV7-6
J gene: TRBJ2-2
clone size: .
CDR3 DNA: TGTGCCAGCAGCTCGGGACTAGCGGGGTTTACCGACACCGGGGAGCTGTTTTTT
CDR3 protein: CASSSGLAGFTDTGELFF

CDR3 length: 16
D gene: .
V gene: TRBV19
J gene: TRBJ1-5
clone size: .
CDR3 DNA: TGTGCCAGTAGTATAGATGGGAGGGGGAGCAATCAGCCCCAGCATTTT
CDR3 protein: CASSIDGRGSNQPQHF

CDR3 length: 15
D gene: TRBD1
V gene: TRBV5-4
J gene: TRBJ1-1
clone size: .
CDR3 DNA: TGTGCCAGCAGCCCAGCAGGGACAGTGAACACTGAAGCTTTCTTT
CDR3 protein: CASSPAGTVNTEAFF

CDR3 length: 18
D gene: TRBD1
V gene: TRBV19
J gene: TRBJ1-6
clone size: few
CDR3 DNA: TGTGCCAGTAGTATCCCTCGACAGGGGAGCTCCTATAATTCACCCCTCCACTTT
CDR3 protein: CASSIPRQGSSYNSPLHF

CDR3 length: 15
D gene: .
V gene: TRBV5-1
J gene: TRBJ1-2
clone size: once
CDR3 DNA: TGCGCCAGCAGCTTGAATCCCGGGGTTTTTAATGGCTACACCTTC
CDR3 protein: CASSLNPGVFNGYTF

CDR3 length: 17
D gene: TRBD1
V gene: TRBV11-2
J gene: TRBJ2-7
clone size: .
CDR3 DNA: TGTGCCAGCAGCTTAGGAATCGGGACAGACTCCCTCTACGAGCAGTACTTC
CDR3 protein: CASSLGIGTDSLYEQYF

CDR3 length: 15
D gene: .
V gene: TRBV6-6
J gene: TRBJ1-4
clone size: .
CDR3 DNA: TGTGCCAGCAGTTTCCTGCCGGGGGGATATGAAAAACTGTTTTTT
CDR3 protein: CASSFLPGGYEKLFF

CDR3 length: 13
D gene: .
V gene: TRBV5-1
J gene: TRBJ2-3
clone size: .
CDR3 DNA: TGCGCCAGCAGCAAGGACTACACAGATACGCAGTATTTT
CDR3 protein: CASSKDYTDTQYF

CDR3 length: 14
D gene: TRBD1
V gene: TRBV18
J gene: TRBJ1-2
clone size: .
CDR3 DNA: TGTGCCAGCTCACCATTACAGGGGAACTATGGCTACACCTTC
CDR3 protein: CASSPLQGNYGYTF

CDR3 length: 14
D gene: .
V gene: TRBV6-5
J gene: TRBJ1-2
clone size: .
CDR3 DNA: TGTGCCAGCAGTTACTCGCAGTCACACTATGGCTACACCTTC
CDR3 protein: CASSYSQSHYGYTF